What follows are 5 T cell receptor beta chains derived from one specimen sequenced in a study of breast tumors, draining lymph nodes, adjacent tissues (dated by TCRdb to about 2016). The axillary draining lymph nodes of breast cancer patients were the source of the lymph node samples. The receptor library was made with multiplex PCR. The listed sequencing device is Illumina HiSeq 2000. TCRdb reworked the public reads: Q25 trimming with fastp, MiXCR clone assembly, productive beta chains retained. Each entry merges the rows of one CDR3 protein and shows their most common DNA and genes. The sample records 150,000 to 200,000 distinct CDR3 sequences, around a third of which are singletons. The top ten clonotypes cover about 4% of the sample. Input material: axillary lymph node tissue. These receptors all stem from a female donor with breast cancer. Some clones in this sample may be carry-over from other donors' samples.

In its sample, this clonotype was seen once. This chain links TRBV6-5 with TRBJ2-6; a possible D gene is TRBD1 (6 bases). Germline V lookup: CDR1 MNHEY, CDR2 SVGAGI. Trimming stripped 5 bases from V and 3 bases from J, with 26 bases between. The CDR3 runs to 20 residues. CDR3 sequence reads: CASSPTRTAYEQYGANVLTF. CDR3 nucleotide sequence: TGTGCCAGCAGTCCGACTCGGACAGCCTACGAGCAGTATGGGGCCAACGTCCTGACTTTC.

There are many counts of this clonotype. CDR3: CASSSSGSRELFF. The CDR3 DNA follows: TGCGCCAGCAGCAGTAGCGGGAGTCGGGAGCTGTTTTTT. The rearrangement links TRBV10-2 to TRBJ2-2; 9 bases fit TRBD2. Germline-derived CDR1 and CDR2 are WSHSY and SAAADI. This CDR3 comprises 13 residues. V trimming: 6 bases; J trimming: 9 bases; junction bases outside the gene matches: 5.

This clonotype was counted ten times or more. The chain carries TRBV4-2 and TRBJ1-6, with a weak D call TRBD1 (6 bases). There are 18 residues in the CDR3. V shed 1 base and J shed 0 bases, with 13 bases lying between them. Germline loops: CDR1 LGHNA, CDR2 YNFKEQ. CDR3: CASSQGGRKSSYNSPLHF. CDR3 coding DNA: TGTGCCAGCAGCCAAGGGGGGCGGAAGAGCTCCTATAATTCACCCCTCCACTTT.

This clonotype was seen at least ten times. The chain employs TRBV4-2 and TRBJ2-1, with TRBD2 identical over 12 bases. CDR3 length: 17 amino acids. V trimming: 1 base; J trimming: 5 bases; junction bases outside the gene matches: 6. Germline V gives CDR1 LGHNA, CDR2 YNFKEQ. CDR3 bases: TGTGCCAGCAGCCAAGTCGTACTAGCGGGAGGTAACAATGAGCAGTTCTTC. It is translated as CASSQVVLAGGNNEQFF.

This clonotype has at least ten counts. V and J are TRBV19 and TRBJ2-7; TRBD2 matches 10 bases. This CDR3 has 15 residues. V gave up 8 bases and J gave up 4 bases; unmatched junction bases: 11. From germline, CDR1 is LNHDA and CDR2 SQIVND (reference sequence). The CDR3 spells CASSHTSSGRYEQYF. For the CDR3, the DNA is TGTGCCAGTTCTCACACTTCTAGCGGGAGATACGAGCAGTACTTC.